A single sample is the source of the 24 T cell receptor beta chains below, sequenced in a study of blood T cell repertoires in COVID-19. Only in-frame clones appear in the TCRdb table, and some are missing; sequencing was by immunoSEQ multiplex PCR. Among about 190,000 clones, more than 85% were seen once, and the ten largest hold 2.7%. The sequenced material came from peripheral blood. The receptors were sampled from a man aged 40-55 years with active or convalescent COVID-19.

The rearrangement links TRBV25-1 to TRBJ1-2; 7 bases align to TRBD1. This CDR3 contains 12 residues. The V segment lost 6 bases and the J segment 7 bases; nucleotides outside the gene matches: 5. CDR1 is MGHDK and CDR2 is SYGVNS in the germline V gene. CDR3 region: CASSDRVGGYTF. Written as DNA, the CDR3 is TGTGCCAGCAGCGACAGGGTAGGTGGCTACACCTTC.

The rearrangement uses TRBV18 and TRBJ2-3; tentative D call: TRBD1 (6 bases). This CDR3 region has 15 residues. Per germline, CDR1 KGHSH and CDR2 LQKENI. Trimming removed 6 bases at V and 4 bases at J, with 17 bases between. The chain's CDR3 is CASSPYRDGADTQYF. Here the CDR3 DNA reads TGTGCCAGCTCTCCCTACAGGGATGGGGCAGATACGCAGTATTTT.

This rearrangement joins TRBV29-1 to TRBJ2-1; 9 positions match TRBD1. The junction had 4 bases not matched to a gene; V was cut back by 4 bases and J by 6 bases. The CDR3 runs 13 residues. CDR1 and CDR2 from the germline V gene are SQVTM and ANQGSEA. CDR3 sequence (DNA): TGCAGCGTTGGGGGACAGGGTTTCAATGAGCAGTTCTTC. Translation gives CSVGGQGFNEQFF.

The chain joins TRBV9 to TRBJ1-6; TRBD1 might be the D (5 bases). The germline CDR1 and CDR2 sequences are SGDLS and YYNGEE. CDR3 size: 15 residues. V gave up 4 bases and J gave up 10 bases, with 18 bases separating them. The CDR3 DNA reads TGTGCCAGCAGCCCGGGGGATTTCGCGGGCTCACCCCTCCACTTT. Protein sequence: CASSPGDFAGSPLHF.

This clone was picked up one time. In DNA, the CDR3 is TGTGCCAGCCTCCGCCCGGGAGGGCGGAGCACTGAAGCTTTCTTT. Translated: CASLRPGGRSTEAFF. The chain couples TRBV27 to TRBJ1-1; the D is unclear. Trimming stripped 8 bases from V and 4 bases from J, with 20 bases between. Per germline, CDR1 MNHEY and CDR2 SMNVEV (reference sequence). The CDR3 consists of 15 residues.

V usage is TRBV10-3 and J usage is TRBJ1-4; 8 bases map to TRBD1. Trimming cost V 3 bases and J 6 bases; bases outside gene matches: 3. The CDR3 length is 14 residues. Germline V gene lookup returns CDR1 ENHRY and CDR2 SYGVKD. This chain's CDR3 is CAISDGTGHEKLFF. Written as DNA, the CDR3 is TGTGCCATCAGTGACGGGACAGGACATGAAAAACTGTTTTTT.

This clone was detected only a few times. The chain is built from TRBV28 and TRBJ1-2; TRBD1 might be the D (5 bases). The CDR3 is 15 amino acids. Germline values: CDR1 MDHEN, CDR2 SYDVKM. Trimming pared 2 bases from V and 2 bases from J, leaving 12 bases between. CDR3 protein: CASSLHSGPNYGYTF. The CDR3 DNA reads TGTGCCAGCAGTTTACATTCAGGGCCCAACTATGGCTACACCTTC.

This rearrangement joins TRBV6-2 or TRBV6-3 to TRBJ1-5; D gene unclear. Germline CDR1 is MNHEY and CDR2 is SVGEGT. The CDR3 loop spans 17 amino acids. The V end was cut by 0 bases, the J end by 0 bases, with 12 bases between. CDR3 in DNA: TGTGCCAGCAGTTACTCGAGAGGGAGGCTTAGCAATCAGCCCCAGCATTTT. This translates into CASSYSRGRLSNQPQHF.

CDR3 sequence reads: CASGLVNSGEQFF. CDR3 in DNA: TGTGCTAGTGGTTTGGTTAACTCAGGTGAGCAGTTCTTC. V usage is TRBV12-5 and J usage is TRBJ2-1; D remains unclear. The CDR3 spans 13 residues. With 0 bases removed from V and 9 bases from J, the gap between germline ends came to 9 bases. CDR1 is LGHNT, CDR2 FRNRAP, per germline.

The rearrangement uses TRBV29-1 and TRBJ2-5; 9 bases line up with TRBD2. The CDR3 is 17 residues long. The V gene's germline CDR1 is SQVTM and CDR2 ANQGSEA. The ends lost 5 bases at V and 1 base at J; junction bases unmatched: 14. The CDR3 DNA follows: TGCAGCGTTTTCGCCGGGACTAGCTATAAAATCCAAGAGACCCAGTACTTC. Protein sequence: CSVFAGTSYKIQETQYF.

V and J are TRBV12-5 and TRBJ2-1, with a tentative D call TRBD1 (6 bases). The germline V gene encodes CDR1 LGHNT and CDR2 FRNRAP. The length of the CDR3 is 12 residues. Trimming stripped 2 bases from V and 15 bases from J, with 14 bases between. CDR3 sequence: CASGLPQGQLFF. As DNA, the CDR3 is TGTGCTAGTGGTTTGCCGCAGGGGCAGCTGTTCTTC.

The CDR3 loop reads CAWSVEGRGGTEAFF. CDR3 DNA sequence: TGTGCCTGGAGTGTTGAGGGCAGGGGAGGGACTGAAGCTTTCTTT. The rearrangement uses TRBV30 and TRBJ1-1, with D perhaps TRBD1 (6 bases). The germline V gene has CDR1 GTSNPN and CDR2 SVGIG (reference sequence). The CDR3 totals 15 residues. V lost 0 bases and J lost 5, with 16 bases in between.

V and J are TRBV7-2 and TRBJ1-5, with D possibly being TRBD1 (6 bases). Trimming pared 5 bases from V and 3 bases from J, leaving 11 bases between. Per the germline V gene, CDR1 is SGHTA and CDR2 is FQGNSA. This CDR3 has 14 amino acids. The CDR3 coding sequence is TGTGCCAGCAGCGGTGGGGGCATCAATCAGCCCCAGCATTTT. Protein sequence: CASSGGGINQPQHF.

The gene calls are TRBV4-1 and TRBJ1-6, with a tentative D call TRBD1 (5 bases). The V end lost 8 bases, the J end lost 9 bases, and 14 bases lay between the germline ends. Germline CDR1 and CDR2: MGHRA and YSYEKL. The CDR3 spans 13 residues. CDR3 loop: CASAIQDGSPLHF. For the CDR3, the DNA is TGCGCCAGCGCCATACAGGATGGTTCACCCCTCCACTTT.

The chain uses TRBV2 and TRBJ1-1; tentative D call: TRBD1 (5 bases). Germline lookup yields CDR1 SNHLY and CDR2 FYNNEI. CDR3 length: 13 amino acids. Trimming removed 6 bases from V and 1 base from J, with 9 bases in between. The CDR3 nucleotides read TGTGCCAGCAGCCTAGGACAGAACACTGAAGCTTTCTTT. Its protein is CASSLGQNTEAFF.

The chain is built from TRBV27 and TRBJ2-5, with D perhaps matching TRBD1 (6 bases). CDR3 length equals 15 residues. Trimming cost V 9 bases and J 7 bases, with 24 bases left between them. Germline assignment: CDR1 MNHEY and CDR2 SMNVEV (reference sequence). Here the CDR3 reads CASRTTLGATRTQYF. DNA of the CDR3: TGTGCCAGTAGAACCACTTTGGGGGCCACACGGACCCAGTACTTC.

This chain joins TRBV15 and TRBJ1-4, with a possible D match to TRBD1 (6 bases). The CDR3 covers 15 residues. Trimming cost V 2 bases and J 7 bases, with 14 bases left between them. Germline V gene lookup returns CDR1 LNHNV and CDR2 YYDKDF (reference sequence). The CDR3 here is CATSRQDRKGEKLFF. Here the CDR3 DNA reads TGTGCCACCAGCAGACAAGACAGGAAAGGTGAAAAACTGTTTTTT. Full variable domain (remainder filled in from reference TRBV15 and TRBJ1-4): DAMVIQNPRYQVTQFGKPVTLSCSQTLNHNVMYWYQQKSSQAPKLLFHYYDKDFNNEADTPDNFQSRRPNTSFCFLDIRSPGLGDTAMYLCATSRQDRKGEKLFFGSGTQLSVL.

The CDR3 loop is CASSTTGQGGGETQYF. Here the CDR3 DNA reads TGCGCCAGCAGCACTACCGGACAGGGAGGAGGAGAGACCCAGTACTTC. The V gene is TRBV4-1, the J gene TRBJ2-5; 8 nucleotides agree with TRBD1. The CDR3 loop spans 16 amino acids. The V gene end was trimmed by 5 bases and the J gene end by 4 bases; junction bases not matched to a gene: 12. The germline V gene has CDR1 MGHRA and CDR2 YSYEKL.

This clone appeared once. Other DNA sequences of this sample code for an identical CDR3. The chain uses TRBV15 and TRBJ1-5; perhaps TRBD1 as D (6 bases). The germline V and J ends were trimmed by 0 bases and 4 bases, with 7 bases remaining between them. CDR1 is LNHNV and CDR2 is YYDKDF in the germline V gene (reference sequence). There are 14 residues in the CDR3. The CDR3 spells CATSRDRGNQPQHF. The CDR3 DNA is TGTGCCACCAGCAGAGACAGGGGAAATCAGCCCCAGCATTTT.

The genes are TRBV10-3 and TRBJ1-2, with TRBD1 matching over 10 bases. The CDR3 has 16 amino acids. V shed 0 bases, J shed 2 bases, and the junction held 3 bases outside the gene matches. Germline V gives CDR1 ENHRY, CDR2 SYGVKD. CDR3 region: CAISESRGQGNYGYTF. The CDR3 nucleotides are TGTGCCATCAGTGAGTCCAGGGGACAGGGGAACTATGGCTACACCTTC.

This clone was seen a few times. The V and J genes are TRBV7-8 and TRBJ1-4; no reliable D call. The CDR3 is 14 amino acids. The V end lost 5 bases, the J end lost 5 bases, and 12 bases lay between the germline ends. Germline lookup yields CDR1 SGHVS and CDR2 FQNEAQ. CDR3 loop: CASSVNTGNEKLFF. Here the CDR3 DNA reads TGTGCCAGCAGCGTTAATACGGGGAATGAAAAACTGTTTTTT.

The chain employs TRBV14 and TRBJ1-1, with a weak D call TRBD1 (5 bases). V gave up 2 bases and J gave up 1 base, with 14 bases separating them. The CDR3 contains 16 residues. Germline V gives CDR1 SGHDN, CDR2 FVKESK. The CDR3 DNA reads as TGTGCCAGCAGCCAATTGTCCGCAAGGGGGAACACTGAAGCTTTCTTT. Amino acids: CASSQLSARGNTEAFF.

The J gene is TRBJ2-2, the V gene TRBV3-1 (or the pseudogene TRBV3-2), with a tentative D call TRBD1 (6 bases). Looked up from germline, CDR1 is LGHDT and CDR2 is YNNKEL (reference sequence). There are 14 residues in the CDR3. V was trimmed by 8 bases and J by 2 bases, leaving 12 bases between them. CDR3 sequence: CASSEQGNTGELFF. CDR3 sequence (DNA): TGTGCCAGCTCAGAACAGGGAAACACCGGGGAGCTGTTTTTT.

In this sample, this clone turned up once. CDR3 nucleotide sequence: TGTGCCAGTAGTATTAGCAGCAATCAGCCCCAGCATTTT. Its translation: CASSISSNQPQHF. V gene TRBV19 combines with J gene TRBJ1-5; unclear D gene. V dropped 3 bases and J dropped 1 base, with 4 bases sitting between them. Germline loops: CDR1 LNHDA, CDR2 SQIVND (reference sequence). This CDR3 is built from 13 residues.